The present T cell receptor beta chain was sequenced within a study of T cell changes during pregnancy in multiple sclerosis. This table comes from immunoSEQ multiplex PCR, and its TCRdb copy is limited to in-frame clones, with some not included. Found here are 35,000 to 45,000 clones, roughly 88% of them singletons; the top ten hold over 4%. J lost 4 bases, V lost 9 bases, and 9 bases had no gene match. Germline-derived CDR1 and CDR2 are SGHNT and YYREEE (reference sequence). The CDR3 spans 13 residues. The chain recombines TRBV5-4 with TRBJ2-5, with TRBD1 identical over 7 bases. The sample consisted of CD8+ T cells from peripheral blood mononuclear cells, taken in the first trimester of pregnancy. The receptor comes from a female donor with multiple sclerosis, enrolled in a pregnancy study. CDR3 nucleotide sequence: TGTGCCACCGACCGGGACAGTGGAGAGACCCAGTACTTC. Protein sequence: CATDRDSGETQYF.